This paragraph covers one T cell receptor beta chain sequence. V lost 6 bases and J lost 7; bases outside the gene matches: 7. The germline V gene has CDR1 SGHAT and CDR2 FQNNGV. The CDR3 has 14 residues. These data come from a study of blood T cells in healthy people across ages. A J-beta primer mix and a sample-barcoded 5' primer were used in a second PCR of roughly 6 to 12 cycles. Each CDR3 protein gets one entry after TCRdb re-called the 5' RACE reads with MiXCR. Of around 1,600,000 distinct CDR3 sequences in the sample, around 40% are singletons; the top ten hold about 4%. This chain connects TRBV11-2 to TRBJ2-1; 9 positions agree with TRBD1. This clonotype was obtained from a woman aged 18 to 35 in good health. Sequenced: blood. CDR3 sequence: CASSPRTGVNEQFF. In DNA form, the CDR3 reads TGTGCCAGCAGTCCCAGGACAGGGGTAAATGAGCAGTTCTTC.